The 21 T cell receptor beta chains below all came from one sample that was sequenced in a study of blood T cells in healthy people across ages. The authors ran a second PCR of 7 to 11 cycles using a sample-barcoded 5' primer and a J-beta primer mix. TCRdb reprocessed the 5' RACE reads via MiXCR and lists one record per CDR3 protein. Here the sample spans 1,500,000 or so distinct CDR3 sequences, 55% to 75% being singletons. The sequenced sample consisted of blood. These receptor sequences come from a man aged 18 to 30 in good health.

The rearrangement uses TRBV2 and TRBJ2-3; D remains ambiguous. Per germline, CDR1 SNHLY and CDR2 FYNNEI. The CDR3 has 16 residues. The ends were cut back, 5 bases at V and 1 base at J, with 16 bases in the middle. The CDR3 is CASSPRGGRGTDTQYF. Written as DNA, the CDR3 is TGTGCCAGCAGTCCCCGCGGTGGGCGTGGCACAGATACGCAGTATTTT.

V and J are TRBV7-8 and TRBJ1-6; no clear D. The germline V gene has CDR1 SGHVS and CDR2 FQNEAQ. This CDR3 spans 14 amino acids. V was clipped by 5 bases and J by 5 bases, with 10 bases between them. CDR3 residues: CASSTNLNNSPLHF. DNA of the CDR3: TGTGCCAGCAGCACCAACCTAAATAATTCACCCCTCCACTTT. The variable domain in full, completed from reference TRBV7-8 and TRBJ1-6, reads GAGVSQSPRYKVAKRGQDVALRCDPISGHVSLFWYQQALGQGPEFLTYFQNEAQLDKSGLPSDRFFAERPEGSVSTLKIQRTQQEDSAVYLCASSTNLNNSPLHFGNGTRLTVT.

V gene TRBV24-1 combines with J gene TRBJ2-5; D unresolved. V was clipped by 5 bases and J by 4 bases, with 10 bases between them. Germline CDR1 reads KGHDR; CDR2 reads SFDVKD. The CDR3 spans 13 residues. The CDR3 loop is CATSGTVTETQYF. The DNA of the CDR3 is TGTGCCACCAGTGGTACAGTCACAGAGACCCAGTACTTC.

The gene calls are TRBV6-6 and TRBJ2-1; TRBD2 matches 9 bases. After removal of 4 bases from V and 8 bases from J, the junction contained 6 bases not matched to a gene. Germline-derived CDR1 and CDR2 are MNHNY and SVGAGI (reference sequence). The CDR3 runs 14 residues. CDR3 coding DNA: TGTGCCAGCAGTTCGCTGCGGGAGGGAGATGAGCAGTTCTTC. Amino acid sequence: CASSSLREGDEQFF.

V and J are TRBV20-1 and TRBJ2-7, with D possibly being TRBD1 or TRBD2 (5 bases each). V gave up 3 bases and J gave up 7 bases, with 25 bases separating them. Germline lookup yields CDR1 DFQATT and CDR2 SNEGSKA (reference sequence). The CDR3 is 16 amino acids. The CDR3 loop is CSASGRGPRSYNEQYF. The CDR3 DNA is TGCAGTGCTAGCGGTAGGGGACCCCGCTCCTACAATGAGCAGTACTTC.

The chain is built from TRBV5-1 and TRBJ2-1; 7 nucleotides line up with TRBD1. This CDR3 has 12 residues. V dropped 5 bases and J dropped 9; count of bases not matched to a gene: 5. Germline CDR1 and CDR2: SGHRS and YFSETQ. For the CDR3, the DNA is TGCGCCAGCAGTACCAGGGGGACTGAGCAGTTCTTC. It yields the protein CASSTRGTEQFF. Full variable domain (missing parts from reference TRBV5-1 and TRBJ2-1): KAGVTQTPRYLIKTRGQQVTLSCSPISGHRSVSWYQQTPGQGLQFLFEYFSETQRNKGNFPGRFSGRQFSNSRSEMNVSTLELGDSALYLCASSTRGTEQFFGPGTRLTVL.

The table lists this clonotype with many counts. The chain joins TRBV28 to TRBJ2-7, with D perhaps given as TRBD1 or TRBD2 (5 bases each). This CDR3 contains 16 residues. Trimming took 1 base from V and 2 from J, leaving 15 bases between them. Germline-derived CDR1 and CDR2 are MDHEN and SYDVKM. The CDR3 DNA sequence: TGTGCCAGCAGTTTATCCCCGGGACCGTTTACCTACGAGCAGTACTTC. Its protein product is CASSLSPGPFTYEQYF.

Written as DNA, the CDR3 is TGCGCCAGCAGCCCGTTCTATCAGGGGGCCCATGGCTACACCTTC. Protein product: CASSPFYQGAHGYTF. The V and J genes are TRBV4-1 and TRBJ1-2; 8 positions agree with TRBD1. V was pared by 4 bases and J by 6 bases, with 10 bases of the junction left unmatched. The CDR3 loop spans 15 amino acids. Germline V gene lookup returns CDR1 MGHRA and CDR2 YSYEKL.

The rearrangement links TRBV5-1 to TRBJ1-2, with D hard to call. The ends were cut back, 4 bases at V and 7 bases at J, with 17 bases in the middle. The CDR3 runs to 14 residues. CDR1 is SGHRS and CDR2 is YFSETQ in the germline V gene. For the CDR3, the DNA is TGCGCCAGCAGCCCGTTAGGTATGGATGTTGGCTACACCTTC. This translates into CASSPLGMDVGYTF.

The genes are TRBV4-1 and TRBJ2-1; D is unclear. The CDR3 runs to 15 residues. Per germline, CDR1 MGHRA and CDR2 YSYEKL. Trimming took 2 bases from V and 3 from J, leaving 11 bases between them. The CDR3 loop reads CASSQNQNYYNEQFF. For the CDR3, the DNA is TGCGCCAGCAGCCAAAACCAAAATTACTACAATGAGCAGTTCTTC.

The count of this clonotype is one. The gene calls are TRBV27 and TRBJ2-3, with 10 bases fitting TRBD1. The CDR3 covers 16 residues. Per germline, CDR1 MNHEY and CDR2 SMNVEV (reference sequence). Trimming took 4 bases from V and 3 from J; bases not matched to a gene: 7. The CDR3 protein is CASSSLPGQGTDTQYF. The CDR3 nucleotides read TGTGCCAGCAGTTCGCTCCCGGGACAGGGGACAGATACGCAGTATTTT.

V and J are TRBV6-1 and TRBJ2-1; D gene ambiguous. The CDR3 contains 13 residues. Trimming took 6 bases from V and 9 from J, leaving 15 bases between them. The V gene's germline CDR1 is MNHNS and CDR2 SASEGT. The CDR3 DNA reads TGTGCCAGCAGCTCGGACCCCCCCGGTGAGCAGTTCTTC. This sequence encodes CASSSDPPGEQFF.

This chain links TRBV10-3 with TRBJ1-1; the match to TRBD1 covers 12 bases. The junction had 3 bases not matched to a gene; V was cut back by 6 bases and J by 4 bases. This CDR3 spans 14 amino acids. Germline lookup yields CDR1 ENHRY and CDR2 SYGVKD. The CDR3 region has the DNA TGTGCCATCAGCGGGACAGGGGGCTTCACTGAAGCTTTCTTT. Its protein is CAISGTGGFTEAFF.

This clonotype was seen more than once but under ten times. This rearrangement joins TRBV6-5 to TRBJ2-1, with 8 bases lining up with TRBD2. The CDR3 length is 13 residues. The ends lost 7 bases at V and 9 bases at J; junction bases unmatched: 8. Germline CDR1 reads MNHEY; CDR2 reads SVGAGI. DNA of the CDR3: TGTGCCAGCAACAGCGGGAGAGGGCGTGAGCAGTTCTTC. Translated: CASNSGRGREQFF.

The chain has TRBV29-1 and TRBJ1-4, with D uncertain. The germline gives CDR1 SQVTM, CDR2 ANQGSEA. CDR3 length: 12 residues. Trimming removed 5 bases from V and 8 bases from J, with 12 bases in between. The CDR3 region is CSVSGREEKLFF. In nucleotides, the CDR3 is TGCAGCGTTTCGGGAAGGGAAGAAAAACTGTTTTTT.

The chain carries TRBV2 and TRBJ2-5; D unclear. This CDR3 is built from 14 residues. CDR1 and CDR2 (germline): SNHLY, FYNNEI. The V end was cut by 3 bases, the J end by 4 bases, with 12 bases between. This CDR3 is CASSDGQMSETQYF. CDR3 DNA sequence: TGTGCCAGCAGTGATGGCCAGATGTCAGAGACCCAGTACTTC.

The chain links TRBV3-1 to TRBJ1-2; D is uncertain. Germline CDR1 and CDR2: LGHDT and YNNKEL (reference sequence). Trimming pared 1 base from V and 6 bases from J, leaving 6 bases between. This CDR3 region has 12 residues. In DNA form, the CDR3 reads TGTGCCAGCAGCCAAGTTCCTGATGGCTACACCTTC. Protein product: CASSQVPDGYTF.

DNA of the CDR3: TGCGCCAGCAGCCCCGATACGGCTACCTACAATGAGCAGTACTTC. This sequence encodes CASSPDTATYNEQYF. The chain employs TRBV4-1 and TRBJ2-1, with unresolved D. The end of the DNA fits TRBJ2-7 better, so the J call may be wrong. The CDR3 sequence is 15 residues long. Per germline, CDR1 MGHRA and CDR2 YSYEKL.

The chain couples TRBV4-1 to TRBJ1-6; a weak D match, TRBD1 (5 bases). V lost 3 bases and J lost 6, with 15 bases in between. This CDR3 region has 16 residues. The germline V gene encodes CDR1 MGHRA and CDR2 YSYEKL. CDR3 coding DNA: TGCGCCAGCAGCCACAGAGACAGTGGATTTAATTCACCCCTCCACTTT. Its protein is CASSHRDSGFNSPLHF.

This clonotype was recorded once. This sequence joins TRBV6-1 and TRBJ2-2; no clear D. V was cut by 6 bases and J by 0 bases, with 5 bases left in between. The CDR3 loop spans 13 amino acids. Germline CDR1 MNHNS, CDR2 SASEGT. CDR3 in DNA: TGTGCCAGCAGAGACCCGAACACCGGGGAGCTGTTTTTT. Protein product: CASRDPNTGELFF.

This clonotype was detected a few times. The chain joins TRBV10-3 to TRBJ2-7, with D unclear. CDR1 is ENHRY, CDR2 SYGVKD, per germline. V lost 11 bases and J lost 2, with 16 bases in between. This CDR3 spans 13 amino acids. In DNA form, the CDR3 reads TGTGCCGCGACCTCGATGGGCCCCTACGAGCAGTACTTC. Protein product: CAATSMGPYEQYF.